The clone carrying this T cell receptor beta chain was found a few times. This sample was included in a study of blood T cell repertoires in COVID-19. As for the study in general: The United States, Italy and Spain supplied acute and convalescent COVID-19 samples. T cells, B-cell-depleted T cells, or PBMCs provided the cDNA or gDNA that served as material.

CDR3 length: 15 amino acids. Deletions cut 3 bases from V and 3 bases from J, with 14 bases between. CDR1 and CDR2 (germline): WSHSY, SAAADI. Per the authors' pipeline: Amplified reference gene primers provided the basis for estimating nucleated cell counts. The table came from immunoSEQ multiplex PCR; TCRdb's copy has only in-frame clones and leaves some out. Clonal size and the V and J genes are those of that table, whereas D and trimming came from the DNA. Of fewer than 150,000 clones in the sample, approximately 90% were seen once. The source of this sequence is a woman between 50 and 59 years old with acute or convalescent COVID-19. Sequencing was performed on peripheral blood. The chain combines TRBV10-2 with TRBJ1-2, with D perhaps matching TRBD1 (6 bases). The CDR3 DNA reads TGCGCCAGCAGTGATTCAAGGACAGCAGACTATGGCTACACCTTC. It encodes CASSDSRTADYGYTF.